These T cell receptor beta chains were read from a single sample in a study of low-dose radiotherapy and immunotherapy resistance in tumors. Via MiXCR, TCRdb re-called the reads, giving one row per CDR3 protein. The sample yields 75,000 to 95,000 distinct CDR3 sequences, 20% to 25% seen once. The sample consisted of PBMCs, taken after low-dose radiotherapy plus immunotherapy. These receptor sequences come from a female donor with ovarian cancer. Both conserved end residues are part of each CDR3. Fields, in order: V gene, D gene, J gene, clone size, CDR3 DNA, CDR3 protein. D genes are given only for firm matches. Not every row has a clone size; where given, it reads once, few, many or a size class.

>TRBV6-2/TRBV6-3|TRBD2|TRBJ2-2|NA
TGTGCCAGCGGCACAGCGGGACCCTGGGCCGGGGAGCTGTTTTTT
CASGTAGPWAGELFF
>TRBV12-3/TRBV12-4|NA|TRBJ1-1|NA
TGTGCCAGCATGGGTAACACTGAAGCTTTCTTT
CASMGNTEAFF
>TRBV4-1|TRBD1|TRBJ1-4|many
TGCGCCAGCAGCCAAGAGGGACAGGAAAAACTGTTTTTT
CASSQEGQEKLFF
>TRBV6-4|NA|TRBJ2-2|many
TGTGCCAGCAGTGTGTCCCACACCGGGGAGCTGTTTTTT
CASSVSHTGELFF
>TRBV28|NA|TRBJ1-4|NA
TGTGCCAGCAGCTTCCTTAGAGGAGGGAATGAAAAACTGTTTTTT
CASSFLRGGNEKLFF